Listed here are 18 T cell receptor beta chains from one sample, sequenced in a study of early T cells in non-severe SARS-CoV-2 infection (dated by TCRdb to the early 2020s). Library creation used 5' RACE. Sequencing took place on a NextSeq 500. TCRdb reran the public reads through fastp at Q25 and MiXCR, keeping productive beta chains. Every CDR3 protein is listed once, alongside the most common genes and DNA of its rows. This sample gives approximately 120,000 distinct CDR3 sequences in total; under 15% of them show up just once. Roughly 22% of the sample goes to the ten largest clones. The sequencing input was whole blood. The receptors stem from an adult who was a healthcare worker with PCR-confirmed SARS-CoV-2 infection or an uninfected control (not recorded which).

This clonotype was found a few times. The rearrangement joins TRBV27 to TRBJ2-3; D unclear. Germline CDR1 is MNHEY and CDR2 is SMNVEV (reference sequence). The CDR3 length is 15 residues. The V and J ends lost 5 bases and 2 bases respectively, with 14 bases between them. Written as DNA, the CDR3 is TGTGCCAGCAGTCCCAGAGGACCCGACACAGATACGCAGTATTTT. Encoded protein: CASSPRGPDTDTQYF.

This clonotype turned up a few times. The chain is built from TRBV12-3 or TRBV12-4 and TRBJ2-7; TRBD1 matches at 7 bases. Trimming took 6 bases from V and 3 from J; bases not matched to a gene: 8. The CDR3 has 14 amino acids. The CDR3 coding sequence is TGTGCCAGCAGCCTGGGACAGAACTACTACGAGCAGTACTTC. Its translation: CASSLGQNYYEQYF.

This chain uses TRBV2 with TRBJ2-3; 7 nucleotides match TRBD2. The CDR3 is 14 amino acids. V was clipped by 11 bases and J by 6 bases; unmatched bases: 14. The germline CDR1 and CDR2 sequences are SNHLY and FYNNEI. CDR3 DNA: TGTGCCGGGGGGGGTGCGGGACGGATCGATACGCAGTATTTT. This sequence encodes CAGGGAGRIDTQYF. Full variable domain (outside the CDR3, taken from reference TRBV2 and TRBJ2-3): EPEVTQTPSHQVTQMGQEVILRCVPISNHLYFYWYRQILGQKVEFLVSFYNNEISEKSEIFDDQFSVERPDGSNFTLKIRSTKLEDSAMYFCAGGGAGRIDTQYFGPGTRLTVL.

In its sample, this clonotype was seen a few times. V and J are TRBV29-1 and TRBJ2-5; D is ambiguous. Between the trimmed V and J ends, which lost 7 bases and 4 bases, there was a span of 13 bases. The CDR3 has 12 amino acids. In germline, CDR1 is SQVTM, CDR2 ANQGSEA. CDR3 bases: TGCAGCGCCCGACTCGGGTCAGAGACCCAGTACTTC. The encoded protein is CSARLGSETQYF. Using reference TRBV29-1 and TRBJ2-5 for the parts outside the CDR3, the full variable domain is SAVISQKPSRDICQRGTSLTIQCQVDSQVTMMFWYRQQPGQSLTLIATANQGSEATYESGFVIDKFPISRPNLTFSTLTVSNMSPEDSSIYLCSARLGSETQYFGPGTRLLVL.

This clonotype was picked up a small number of times. The chain has TRBV5-4 and TRBJ2-3; possible D gene TRBD1, 5 bases. Trimming shortened V by 2 bases and J by 2 bases, and 9 bases separated the two germline ends. The CDR3 is made up of 14 amino acids. From germline, CDR1 is SGHNT and CDR2 YYREEE (reference sequence). Here the CDR3 reads CASSFGGHTDTQYF. For the CDR3, the DNA is TGTGCCAGCAGCTTCGGCGGACACACAGATACGCAGTATTTT.

This clonotype was seen ten or more times. The rearrangement uses TRBV6-6 and TRBJ1-1; 8 bases line up with TRBD1. CDR1 is MNHNY, CDR2 SVGAGI, per germline (reference sequence). This CDR3 is 12 amino acids long. V trimming: 5 bases; J trimming: 7 bases; junction bases outside the gene matches: 3. In nucleotides, the CDR3 is TGTGCCAGCAGTGTACAGGGGGGTGAAGCTTTCTTT. This sequence encodes CASSVQGGEAFF.

This clonotype turned up a few times. The J gene is TRBJ2-3, the V gene TRBV20-1, with 8 bases that match TRBD2. V was clipped by 5 bases and J by 2 bases; unmatched bases: 15. This CDR3 has 17 residues. Germline loops: CDR1 DFQATT, CDR2 SNEGSKA (reference sequence). The CDR3: CSAYIIVGLGATDTQYF. The CDR3 DNA reads TGCAGTGCTTATATTATCGTGGGACTAGGTGCCACAGATACGCAGTATTTT.

On this clonotype itself: A much more abundant neighbour one base away suggests this may be a read error. The chain links TRBV14 to TRBJ2-5, with D possibly matching TRBD2 (6 bases). Trimming cost V 1 base and J 9 bases, with 18 bases left between them. The germline gives CDR1 SGHDN, CDR2 FVKESK. CDR3 length equals 15 residues. CDR3 sequence reads: CASSQVNGRGEAQYF. The DNA of the CDR3 is TGTGCCAGCAGCCAAGTTAACGGGCGCGGGGAGGCCCAGTACTTC.

This clonotype was recorded at least ten times. J is TRBJ1-6 and V is TRBV5-1; D call uncertain. The CDR3 totals 13 residues. Germline values: CDR1 SGHRS, CDR2 YFSETQ. V shed 2 bases and J shed 7 bases, with 7 bases lying between them. The CDR3 is CASSFSGNSPLHF. In DNA, the CDR3 is TGCGCCAGCAGCTTCTCCGGGAATTCACCCCTCCACTTT.

V and J are TRBV10-2 and TRBJ2-1; 12 bases are a match to TRBD2. V dropped 4 bases and J dropped 6; count of bases not matched to a gene: 4. This CDR3 region has 15 residues. Germline CDR1 WSHSY, CDR2 SAAADI. The CDR3 sequence is CASSGASGGVNEQFF. In DNA form, the CDR3 reads TGCGCCAGCAGTGGGGCTAGCGGGGGGGTCAATGAGCAGTTCTTC.

The chain is built from TRBV7-9 and TRBJ1-1, with D perhaps matching TRBD1 (5 bases). V lost 5 bases and J 6 bases, leaving 10 bases between the germline ends. CDR3 length: 12 residues. The germline V gene encodes CDR1 SEHNR and CDR2 FQNEAQ (reference sequence). CDR3 nucleotide sequence: TGTGCCAGCAGCATCGACAGAGCTGAAGCTTTCTTT. Translating gives CASSIDRAEAFF.

This clonotype was observed at least ten times. The chain combines TRBV12-3 or TRBV12-4 with TRBJ1-5, with 8 bases identical to TRBD1. This CDR3 is built from 13 residues. The ends lost 8 bases at V and 6 bases at J; junction bases unmatched: 6. The CDR3 reads CASATGAGQPQHF. The CDR3 region has the DNA TGTGCCAGCGCGACAGGGGCAGGTCAGCCCCAGCATTTT.

The gene calls are TRBV7-8 and TRBJ2-5, with D perhaps matching TRBD2 (6 bases). Per the germline V gene, CDR1 is SGHVS and CDR2 is FQNEAQ. The V end lost 8 bases, the J end lost 3 bases, and 16 bases lay between the germline ends. The CDR3 sequence is 14 residues long. CDR3 sequence reads: CASSGVWGEETQYF. The CDR3 nucleotides read TGTGCCAGCTCGGGAGTGTGGGGCGAAGAGACCCAGTACTTC.

This clonotype appeared a few times. This sequence joins TRBV12-3 or TRBV12-4 and TRBJ2-5, with 16 bases that match TRBD2. J gave up 5 bases and V 6 bases, and 3 bases lay outside the gene matches. This CDR3 spans 15 amino acids. The CDR3 region is CASSPGLAGGETQYF. The CDR3 bases are TGTGCCAGCAGCCCGGGACTAGCGGGGGGGGAGACCCAGTACTTC.

V is TRBV7-9 and J is TRBJ1-5; 9 nucleotides align to TRBD1. Germline assignment: CDR1 SEHNR and CDR2 FQNEAQ (reference sequence). V shed 4 bases, J shed 4 bases, and the junction held 2 bases outside the gene matches. This CDR3 contains 14 residues. The CDR3 region is CASSWGQGNQPQHF. The CDR3 coding sequence is TGTGCCAGCAGCTGGGGACAGGGAAATCAGCCCCAGCATTTT.

This clonotype was seen only a few times. The chain has TRBV7-6 and TRBJ2-5, with D possibly being TRBD2 (6 bases). The V end was cut by 8 bases, the J end by 5 bases, with 15 bases between. Germline values: CDR1 SGHVS, CDR2 FNYEAQ. CDR3 length: 13 residues. CDR3 loop: CASSTGTWETQYF. The CDR3 DNA sequence: TGTGCCAGCTCTACCGGGACTTGGGAGACCCAGTACTTC.

Only a few counts were recorded for this clonotype. The chain joins TRBV18 to TRBJ2-3; D gene ambiguous. This CDR3 is built from 14 residues. Germline V gene lookup returns CDR1 KGHSH and CDR2 LQKENI. V was shortened by 6 bases and J by 5 bases, with 15 bases between the two germline ends. The CDR3 loop is CASSGTAAGDTQYF. CDR3 bases: TGTGCCAGCTCTGGCACGGCCGCCGGAGATACGCAGTATTTT.

This clonotype turned up a few times. The chain uses TRBV5-5 and TRBJ2-2, with D maybe TRBD1 (6 bases). The length of the CDR3 is 16 residues. Trimming pared 4 bases from V and 6 bases from J, leaving 19 bases between. Germline V gene sequence: CDR1 SGHKS, CDR2 YYEKEE (reference sequence). As DNA, the CDR3 is TGTGCCAGCAGCCCTCTCACGGCAGGGGTAGCCGGGGAGCTGTTTTTT. Translating gives CASSPLTAGVAGELFF.